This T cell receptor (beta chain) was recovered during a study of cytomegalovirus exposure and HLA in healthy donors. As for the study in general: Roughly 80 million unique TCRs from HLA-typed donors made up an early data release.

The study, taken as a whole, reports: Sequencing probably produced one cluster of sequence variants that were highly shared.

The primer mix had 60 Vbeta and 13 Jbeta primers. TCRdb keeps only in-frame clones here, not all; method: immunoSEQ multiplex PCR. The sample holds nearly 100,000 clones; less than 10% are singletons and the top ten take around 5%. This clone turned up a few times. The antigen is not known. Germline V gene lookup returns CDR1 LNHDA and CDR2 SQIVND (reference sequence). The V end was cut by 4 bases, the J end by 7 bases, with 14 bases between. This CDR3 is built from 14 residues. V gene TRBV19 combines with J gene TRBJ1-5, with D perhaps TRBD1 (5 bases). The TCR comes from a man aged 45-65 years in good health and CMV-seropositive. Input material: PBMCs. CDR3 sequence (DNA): TGTGCCAGTAGTACCCCCGGGGGTGGACAGCCCCAGCATTTT. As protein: CASSTPGGGQPQHF.